This is a list of T cell receptor beta chains from one sample in a study of T cell responses to AZD1222 COVID-19 vaccine. TCRdb's copy holds only in-frame clones and misses some; the assay was immunoSEQ multiplex PCR. Seen here are roughly 150,000 clones, approximately 90% observed once, and the top ten hold approximately 4.5%. The sample here was peripheral blood, taken on day 0 of AZD1222 vaccination. The origin of the receptors is an adult in good health. Each CDR3 is given with its conserved first and last residue. Fields, in order: V gene, J gene, clone size, D gene, CDR3 protein, CDR3 DNA. A D gene is named only where the DNA matches it firmly. Rows give clone size only sometimes, using once, few, many, or a class for an expanded clone.

>TRBV15|TRBJ2-7|NA|NA
CATSRDRTDTYEQYF
TGTGCCACCAGCAGAGATCGGACGGACACCTACGAGCAGTACTTC
>TRBV5-4|TRBJ1-6|NA|NA
CASSFSGWGREDSPLHF
TGTGCCAGCAGCTTCTCGGGCTGGGGTCGGGAGGATTCACCCCTCCACTTT
>TRBV11-2|TRBJ2-3|NA|TRBD2
CASSGGTSGGRDTQYF
TGTGCCAGCAGCGGAGGGACTAGCGGGGGGAGGGATACGCAGTATTTT
>TRBV29-1|TRBJ1-1|NA|NA
CSVAPTTTEAFF
TGCAGCGTCGCCCCGACTACCACTGAAGCTTTCTTT
>TRBV4-1|TRBJ1-3|NA|NA
CASSQDSMRGGNTIYF
TGCGCCAGCAGCCAAGATTCGATGAGGGGAGGAAACACCATATATTTT
>TRBV21-1|TRBJ2-1|NA|NA
CASSKTWTGVGYEQFF
TGTGCCAGCAGCAAAACCTGGACAGGAGTAGGCTACGAGCAGTTCTTC
>TRBV10-1|TRBJ2-1|NA|NA
CASSNRQHPSGNEQFF
TGCGCCAGCAGTAACAGACAGCACCCCTCTGGCAATGAGCAGTTCTTC
>TRBV7-6|TRBJ1-2|once|TRBD1
CASSLVPGQGYGYTF
TGTGCCAGCAGCTTAGTACCGGGACAGGGTTATGGCTACACCTTC
>TRBV11-2|TRBJ2-5|NA|TRBD1
CASSPRTGTGGQETQYF
TGTGCCAGCAGCCCACGGACCGGGACAGGAGGGCAAGAGACCCAGTACTTC
>TRBV7-9|TRBJ1-1|NA|NA
CASSLGGDEAFF
TGTGCCAGCAGCTTGGGTGGGGATGAAGCTTTCTTT
>TRBV6-5|TRBJ2-3|NA|NA
CASSRGPGDTQYF
TGTGCCAGCAGTAGAGGACCGGGAGATACGCAGTATTTT
>TRBV28|TRBJ1-2|NA|NA
CASSDRGAGGYTF
TGTGCCAGCAGCGACCGGGGGGCGGGTGGCTACACCTTC
>TRBV30|TRBJ1-5|NA|NA
CAWKGTNTNQPQHF
TGTGCCTGGAAAGGGACGAACACGAATCAGCCCCAGCATTTT
>TRBV15|TRBJ2-5|NA|NA
CATSRVVGGWGETQYF
TGTGCCACCAGCAGAGTGGTGGGAGGCTGGGGAGAGACCCAGTACTTC
>TRBV6-6|TRBJ1-4|NA|NA
CASSYIGSPNEKLFF
TGTGCCAGCAGTTATATCGGCAGCCCCAATGAAAAACTGTTTTTT
>TRBV28|TRBJ2-1|NA|NA
CASSAQLASRGNEQFF
TGTGCCAGCAGTGCCCAGCTAGCTTCCCGCGGCAATGAGCAGTTCTTC
>TRBV5-1|TRBJ2-1|NA|TRBD2
CASSLRSGGNGPYNEQFF
TGCGCCAGCAGCTTGAGGAGCGGGGGTAATGGTCCCTACAATGAGCAGTTCTTC
>TRBV6-1|TRBJ2-1|once|TRBD2
CASSGRVAGTYNEQFF
TGTGCCAGCAGTGGGAGAGTAGCGGGAACCTACAATGAGCAGTTCTTC
>TRBV9|TRBJ2-2|once|NA
CASSVASGSGPTGELFF
TGTGCCAGCAGCGTAGCTAGTGGGAGCGGGCCAACCGGGGAGCTGTTTTTT
>TRBV7-9|TRBJ2-2|NA|TRBD2
CASSSTSGSWTGELFF
TGTGCCAGCAGTTCCACTAGCGGGAGTTGGACCGGGGAGCTGTTTTTT
>TRBV10-3|TRBJ2-7|NA|NA
CAISGRDPPGHYEQYF
TGTGCCATCAGTGGCCGGGACCCTCCAGGCCACTACGAGCAGTACTTC
>TRBV19|TRBJ1-1|NA|NA
CASSISPVKGWNTEAFF
TGTGCCAGTAGTATTTCCCCGGTGAAGGGTTGGAACACTGAAGCTTTCTTT
>TRBV27|TRBJ1-5|NA|NA
CASSLAGGNQPQHF
TGTGCCAGCAGTTTAGCCGGGGGGAATCAGCCCCAGCATTTT
>TRBV19|TRBJ2-1|NA|NA
CASSIRVSYNEQFF
TGTGCCAGTAGTATAAGAGTGTCATACAATGAGCAGTTCTTC
>TRBV7-9|TRBJ2-3|NA|NA
CASSPALEPDTQYF
TGTGCCAGCAGCCCCGCCCTAGAGCCAGATACGCAGTATTTT
>TRBV28|TRBJ1-2|NA|NA
CASSLTQGQLYGYTF
TGTGCCAGCAGTTTAACGCAGGGACAACTTTATGGCTACACCTTC
>TRBV7-2|TRBJ2-1|once|NA
CASSLVPSRLRGTYNEQFF
TGTGCCAGCAGCTTAGTACCCTCGCGTCTTAGGGGTACCTACAATGAGCAGTTCTTC
>TRBV28|TRBJ1-2|NA|NA
CASSLSQGNYGYTF
TGTGCCAGCAGTTTATCTCAGGGGAACTATGGCTACACCTTC
>TRBV6-2/TRBV6-3|TRBJ2-7|NA|NA
CASSPGGTVDISYEQYF
TGTGCCAGCAGTCCCGGGGGGACAGTCGATATCTCCTACGAGCAGTACTTC
>TRBV5-1|TRBJ2-3|NA|NA
CASSASRQYTDTQYF
TGCGCCAGCAGTGCTAGCCGACAGTACACAGATACGCAGTATTTT
>TRBV5-1|TRBJ1-1|NA|NA
CASSLLTDDTEAFF
TGCGCCAGCAGCTTGCTGACAGACGACACTGAAGCTTTCTTT
>TRBV5-1|TRBJ2-2|once|TRBD2
CASSHLAGEDSTGELFF
TGCGCCAGCAGCCACCTAGCGGGAGAAGATAGCACCGGGGAGCTGTTTTTT
>TRBV19|TRBJ2-7|NA|TRBD2
CASSMGGLANEQYF
TGTGCCAGTAGTATGGGAGGGCTAGCGAACGAGCAGTACTTC
>TRBV4-1|TRBJ1-6|NA|NA
CASSQGRGRQYNSPLHF
TGCGCCAGCAGCCAGGGAAGAGGGAGACAGTATAATTCACCCCTCCACTTT
>TRBV4-1|TRBJ2-4|NA|TRBD1
CASSQGSQGAPKNIQYF
TGCGCCAGCAGCCAAGGGAGTCAGGGGGCCCCAAAAAACATTCAGTACTTC
>TRBV11-2|TRBJ1-2|few|NA
CASSLGFFYGYTF
TGTGCCAGCAGCTTAGGCTTTTTCTATGGCTACACCTTC
>TRBV27|TRBJ2-1|NA|TRBD2
CASRTPSGSGRKSGYNEQFF
TGTGCCAGCAGGACCCCGTCGGGTAGCGGGAGGAAGTCCGGATACAATGAGCAGTTCTTC
>TRBV29-1|TRBJ1-1|few|NA
CSGRHGTEAFF
TGCAGCGGAAGACACGGCACTGAAGCTTTCTTT
>TRBV30|TRBJ1-1|NA|TRBD1
CAWNPYGTGGLSFF
TGTGCCTGGAACCCCTATGGGACAGGGGGGCTATCTTTCTTT
>TRBV30|TRBJ1-1|once|TRBD1
CAWSRDRVRGTNTEAFF
TGTGCCTGGAGTCGGGATCGGGTCAGGGGGACGAACACTGAAGCTTTCTTT
>TRBV10-2|TRBJ1-2|NA|TRBD1
CASSGTGEYGYTF
TGCGCCAGCAGCGGGACAGGGGAGTATGGCTACACCTTC
>TRBV28|TRBJ1-6|NA|NA
CASSSNNSPLHF
TGTGCCAGCAGTTCAAATAATTCACCCCTCCACTTT
>TRBV27|TRBJ1-1|NA|NA
CASSLWGREAFF
TGTGCCAGCAGTTTATGGGGACGGGAAGCTTTCTTT
>TRBV6-6|TRBJ1-4|NA|TRBD1
CASSYPTGGYEKLFF
TGTGCCAGCAGTTACCCGACAGGGGGCTATGAAAAACTGTTTTTT
>TRBV29-1|TRBJ1-4|NA|TRBD1
CSVKGQNEKLFF
TGCAGCGTCAAGGGACAGAATGAAAAACTGTTTTTT
>TRBV7-2|TRBJ1-2|NA|NA
CASSLGQYGYTF
TGTGCCAGCAGCTTAGGACAGTATGGCTACACCTTC
>TRBV7-8|TRBJ1-2|NA|TRBD1
CASSRDRGDGYTF
TGTGCCAGCAGCCGGGACAGGGGGGATGGCTACACCTTC
>TRBV11-1|TRBJ1-2|NA|NA
CASSARRGRRDYGYTF
TGTGCCAGCAGCGCCCGAAGGGGACGTCGCGACTATGGCTACACCTTC
>TRBV7-8|TRBJ1-2|NA|TRBD1
CASSFLRHGQEGYTF
TGTGCCAGCAGCTTTCTTCGGCACGGACAGGAAGGCTACACCTTC
>TRBV12-3/TRBV12-4|TRBJ1-3|NA|TRBD1
CAGDRGSGNTIYF
TGTGCCGGGGACAGGGGATCTGGAAACACCATATATTTT